The entry that follows covers one TCR beta chain sequence. The antigen remains unidentified. V shed 4 bases and J 3 bases; nucleotides not matched to a gene: 10. Germline V gene data show CDR1 as MGHRA and CDR2 as YSYEKL. The CDR3 consists of 16 residues. Assay: immunoSEQ multiplex PCR; the TCRdb copy retains only in-frame clones and omits some. The sample yields some 39,000 clones, about 81% seen once. This sample is drawn from a study of OX40 agonist ivuxolimab in advanced cancers. Whole-study context: The dose-escalation cohort was approximately 81% male, with a mean age of around 60 years, ranging about 23 to 90. Study-level results: The study did not work out the antigen specificity of the expanded peripheral T cells. Nonresponders included some who also had low normalized T-cell clonal expansion. On average, CD8+ T cells had more expanded clones than CD4+.

The clonotype comes from an adult with an advanced solid tumor such as melanoma, head and neck, liver or kidney cancer. The V call is TRBV4-1, the J call TRBJ2-7; 9 bases map to TRBD2. The sequencing used CD4+ or CD8+ T cells sorted from blood, collected in a trial of the OX40 agonist ivuxolimab. The CDR3 DNA follows: TGCGCCAGCAGCCTAATTTTGAGACTAGCGGACTACGAGCAGTACTTC. Residues: CASSLILRLADYEQYF.